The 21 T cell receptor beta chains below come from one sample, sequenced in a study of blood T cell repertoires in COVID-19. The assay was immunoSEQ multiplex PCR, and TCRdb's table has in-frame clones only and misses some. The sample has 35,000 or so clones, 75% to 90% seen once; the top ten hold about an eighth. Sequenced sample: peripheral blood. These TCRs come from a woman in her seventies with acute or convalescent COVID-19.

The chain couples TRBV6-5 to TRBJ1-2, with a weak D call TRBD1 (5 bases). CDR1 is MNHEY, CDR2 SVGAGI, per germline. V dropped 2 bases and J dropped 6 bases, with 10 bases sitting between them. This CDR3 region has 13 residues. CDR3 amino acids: CASSYTREDGYTF. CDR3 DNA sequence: TGTGCCAGCAGTTACACCAGGGAGGATGGCTACACCTTC.

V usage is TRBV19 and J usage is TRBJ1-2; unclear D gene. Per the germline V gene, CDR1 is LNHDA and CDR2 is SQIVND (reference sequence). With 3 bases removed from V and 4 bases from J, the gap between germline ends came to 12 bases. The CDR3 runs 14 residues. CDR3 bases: TGTGCCAGTAGTATGTGGAGGGAGGGCTATGGCTACACCTTC. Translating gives CASSMWREGYGYTF.

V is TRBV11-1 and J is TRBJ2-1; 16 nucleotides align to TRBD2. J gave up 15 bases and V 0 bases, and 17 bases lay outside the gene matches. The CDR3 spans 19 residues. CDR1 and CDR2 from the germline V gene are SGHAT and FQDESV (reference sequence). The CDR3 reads CASSLARAGPGTSGRALFF. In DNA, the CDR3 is TGTGCCAGCAGCTTAGCGCGTGCGGGTCCCGGGACTAGCGGGAGGGCTTTGTTCTTC. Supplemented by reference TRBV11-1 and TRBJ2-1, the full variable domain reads EAEVAQSPRYKITEKSQAVAFWCDPISGHATLYWYRQILGQGPELLVQFQDESVVDDSQLPKDRFSAERLKGVDSTLKIQPAELGDSAMYLCASSLARAGPGTSGRALFFGPGTRLTVL.

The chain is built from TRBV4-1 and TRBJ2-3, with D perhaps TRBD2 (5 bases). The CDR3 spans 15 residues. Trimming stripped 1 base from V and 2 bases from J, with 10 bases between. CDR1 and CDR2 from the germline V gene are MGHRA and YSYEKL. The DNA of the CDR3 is TGCGCCAGCAGCCAAGGTCGGGGAACCACAGATACGCAGTATTTT. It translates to CASSQGRGTTDTQYF.

CDR3 protein: CASSQGSGGGFKTQYF. The CDR3 bases are TGTGCCAGCAGCCAAGGTTCGGGAGGGGGCTTTAAGACCCAGTACTTC. This sequence joins TRBV3-1 (or the pseudogene TRBV3-2) and TRBJ2-5; maybe TRBD2 (8 bases). The germline V and J ends were trimmed by 1 base and 6 bases, with 18 bases remaining between them. The germline V gene has CDR1 LGHDT and CDR2 YNNKEL (reference sequence). The CDR3 totals 16 residues.

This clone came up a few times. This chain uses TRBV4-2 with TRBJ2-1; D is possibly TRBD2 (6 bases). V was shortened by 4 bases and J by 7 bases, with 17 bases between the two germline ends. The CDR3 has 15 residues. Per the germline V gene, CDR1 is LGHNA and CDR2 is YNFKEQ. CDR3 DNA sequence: TGTGCCAGCAGCCTCGGGGATCACCGGGGGAATGAGCAGTTCTTC. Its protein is CASSLGDHRGNEQFF.

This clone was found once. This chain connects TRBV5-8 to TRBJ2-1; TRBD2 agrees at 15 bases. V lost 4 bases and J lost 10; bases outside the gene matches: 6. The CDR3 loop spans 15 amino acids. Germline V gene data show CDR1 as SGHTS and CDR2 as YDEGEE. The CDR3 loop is CASSGGLAGGREQFF. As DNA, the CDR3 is TGTGCCAGCAGCGGGGGACTAGCGGGGGGCAGAGAGCAGTTCTTC. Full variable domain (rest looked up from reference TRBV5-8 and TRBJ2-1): EAGVTQSPTHLIKTRGQQATLRCSPISGHTSVYWYQQALGLGLQFLLWYDEGEERNRGNFPPRFSGRQFPNYSSELNVNALELEDSALYLCASSGGLAGGREQFFGPGTRLTVL.

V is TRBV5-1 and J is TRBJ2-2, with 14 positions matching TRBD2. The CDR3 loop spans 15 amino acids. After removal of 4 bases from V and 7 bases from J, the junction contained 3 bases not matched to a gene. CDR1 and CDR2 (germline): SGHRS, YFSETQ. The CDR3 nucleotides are TGCGCCAGCAGCCGACTAGCGGGAGGGGACGGGGAGCTGTTTTTT. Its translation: CASSRLAGGDGELFF.

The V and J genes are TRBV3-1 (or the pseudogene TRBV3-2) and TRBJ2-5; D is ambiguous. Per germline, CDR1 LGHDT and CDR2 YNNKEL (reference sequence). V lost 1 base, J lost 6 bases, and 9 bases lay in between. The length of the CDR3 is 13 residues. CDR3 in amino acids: CASSQGLGKTQYF. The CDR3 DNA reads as TGTGCCAGCAGCCAAGGGCTAGGAAAGACCCAGTACTTC.

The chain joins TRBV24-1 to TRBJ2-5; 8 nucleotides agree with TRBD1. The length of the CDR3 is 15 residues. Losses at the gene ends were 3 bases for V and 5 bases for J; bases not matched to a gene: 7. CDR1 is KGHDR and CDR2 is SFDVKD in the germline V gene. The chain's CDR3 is CATSDPQGAGETQYF. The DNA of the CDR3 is TGTGCCACCAGTGATCCGCAGGGGGCTGGTGAGACCCAGTACTTC.

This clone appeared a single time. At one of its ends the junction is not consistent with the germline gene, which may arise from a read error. CDR3 protein: CASRPLGFAPF. The CDR3 coding sequence is TGTGCCAGCAGGCCCTTGGGCTTCGCGCCTTTT. The chain uses TRBV12-3 or TRBV12-4 and TRBJ1-1; D call uncertain. This CDR3 is 11 amino acids long.

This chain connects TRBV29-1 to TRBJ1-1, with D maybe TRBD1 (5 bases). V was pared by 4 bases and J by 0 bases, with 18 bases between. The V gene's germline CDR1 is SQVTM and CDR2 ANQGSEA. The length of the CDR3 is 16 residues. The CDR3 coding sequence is TGCAGCGTTGGGCCCCGTAGGGGAACCATGAACACTGAAGCTTTCTTT. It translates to CSVGPRRGTMNTEAFF.

The CDR3, as DNA: TGCGCCAGCAGCCAAGAGGATGCGCGACAGGGAACGAACACTGAAGCTTTCTTT. It codes for CASSQEDARQGTNTEAFF. The chain uses TRBV4-1 and TRBJ1-1; TRBD1 agrees at 7 bases. The CDR3 length is 18 residues. CDR1 is MGHRA, CDR2 YSYEKL, per germline. J lost 1 base, V lost 0 bases, and 11 bases had no gene match.

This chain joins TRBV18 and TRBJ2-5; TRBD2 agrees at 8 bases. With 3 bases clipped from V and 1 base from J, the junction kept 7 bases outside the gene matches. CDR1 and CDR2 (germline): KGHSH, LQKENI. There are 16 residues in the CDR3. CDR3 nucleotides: TGTGCCAGCTCACCTTTGCGGGGGGCGTCCCAAGAGACCCAGTACTTC. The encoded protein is CASSPLRGASQETQYF.

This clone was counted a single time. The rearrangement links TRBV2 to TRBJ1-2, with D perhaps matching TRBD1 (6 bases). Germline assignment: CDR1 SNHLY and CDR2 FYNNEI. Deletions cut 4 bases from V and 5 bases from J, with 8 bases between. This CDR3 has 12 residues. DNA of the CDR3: TGTGCCAGCAGTGCAGGGGAGTATGGCTACACCTTC. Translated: CASSAGEYGYTF.

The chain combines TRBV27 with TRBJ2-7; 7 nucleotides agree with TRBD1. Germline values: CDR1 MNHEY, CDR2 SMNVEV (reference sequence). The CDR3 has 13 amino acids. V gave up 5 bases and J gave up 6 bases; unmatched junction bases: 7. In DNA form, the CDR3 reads TGTGCCAGCAGTCGCAGACAGGGTAGCGAGCAGTACTTC. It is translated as CASSRRQGSEQYF.

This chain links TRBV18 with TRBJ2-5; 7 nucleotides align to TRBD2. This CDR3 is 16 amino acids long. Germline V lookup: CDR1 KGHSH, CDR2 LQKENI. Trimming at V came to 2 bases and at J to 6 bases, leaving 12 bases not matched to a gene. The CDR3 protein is CASSPLASGARQTQYF. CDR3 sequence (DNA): TGTGCCAGCTCACCATTAGCTAGCGGAGCAAGACAGACCCAGTACTTC.

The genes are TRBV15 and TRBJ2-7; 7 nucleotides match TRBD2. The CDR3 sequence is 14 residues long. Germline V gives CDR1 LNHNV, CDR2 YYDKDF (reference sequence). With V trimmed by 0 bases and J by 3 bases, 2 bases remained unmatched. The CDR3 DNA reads TGTGCCACCAGCAGAGAAACGGGGGGCTACGAGCAGTACTTC. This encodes CATSRETGGYEQYF. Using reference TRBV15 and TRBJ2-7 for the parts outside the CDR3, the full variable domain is DAMVIQNPRYQVTQFGKPVTLSCSQTLNHNVMYWYQQKSSQAPKLLFHYYDKDFNNEADTPDNFQSRRPNTSFCFLDIRSPGLGDTAMYLCATSRETGGYEQYFGPGTRLTVT.

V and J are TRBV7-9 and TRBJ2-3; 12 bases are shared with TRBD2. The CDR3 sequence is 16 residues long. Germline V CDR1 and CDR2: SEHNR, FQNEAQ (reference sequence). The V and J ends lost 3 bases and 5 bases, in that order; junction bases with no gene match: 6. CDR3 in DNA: TGTGCCAGCAGCTTTCTAGCGGGAGGGAGGATAGATACGCAGTATTTT. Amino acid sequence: CASSFLAGGRIDTQYF.

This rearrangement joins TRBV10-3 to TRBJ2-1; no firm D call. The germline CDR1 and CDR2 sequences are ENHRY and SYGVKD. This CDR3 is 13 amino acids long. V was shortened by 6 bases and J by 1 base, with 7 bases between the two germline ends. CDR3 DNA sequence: TGTGCCATCAGGATAGCATCCTACAATGAGCAGTTCTTC. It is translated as CAIRIASYNEQFF.

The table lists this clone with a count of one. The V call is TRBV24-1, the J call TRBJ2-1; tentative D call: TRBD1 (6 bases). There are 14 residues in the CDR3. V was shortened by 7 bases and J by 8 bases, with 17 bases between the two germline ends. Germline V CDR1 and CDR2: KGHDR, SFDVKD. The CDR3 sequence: CATSGRQASYEQFF. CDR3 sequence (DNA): TGTGCCACCAGCGGAAGACAGGCTAGTTATGAGCAGTTCTTC.